The source of this T cell receptor beta chain is a study of beta chain features in type 1 diabetes listed by TCRdb under 2018. About the study as a whole: No differences in mean age, gender distribution, total cell number or subset yield were found between patients and healthy donors. A total of about 110 million sorted cells were examined across all samples, and the number of cells per subset was strongly correlated with RNA yield. The study compared TCRB repertoires of sorted circulating CD4+ T cell subsets between recently diagnosed type 1 diabetes patients and matched healthy donors. Naive and central memory subsets were obtained from all 30 or so donors, but regulatory and stem cell-like memory subsets were isolated from only 8 patients and 8 healthy donors. Here is what the overall study found, with its caveats: Shorter templates might have been favored by PCR, but patient and control samples were amplified and corrected together, so both groups would have been affected equally by any skew. Naive, central memory and regulatory TCRB repertoires appeared to be more similar among patients than among healthy donors. Patients with type 1 diabetes made fewer insertions and deleted more nucleotides at VDJ recombination sites, implying thymic rearrangement abnormalities. Type 1 diabetes patients showed a moderate but significant shortening of TCRB CDR3 length in all four CD4+ subsets. Because the HLA sub-analyses included only small numbers of individuals, any influence of HLA type on TCRB rearrangement was left unresolved. Sequencing cDNA rather than genomic DNA could over-represent highly expressing activated cells, although activation and CD3 levels did not differ between groups.

As to this clone: Its antigen is currently not known. Qualities for individual bases were not recorded, and no much larger clone is one base off.

There are 15 amino acids in the CDR3, from cysteine to phenylalanine inclusive. This entry keeps only the CDR3 DNA: 45 bases, framed from base 1. Unmatched junction bases come to 9, with V trimmed by 6 bases and J by 5 bases. Via the germline V gene, CDR1 is MNHEY and CDR2 SVGAGI. Each donor gave one peripheral blood draw, roughly 110 mL on average, collected into heparinised tubes. A BD FACSAria II was used to sort naive, central memory, regulatory and stem cell-like memory CD4+ T cells with a panel that included CD45RO, CCR7, CD25, CD127, CD95 and CD27. Every sorted population had a purity above 95%. PBMCs were separated immediately by Lymphoprep density gradient centrifugation and were stained directly, without being cultured. Samples were stained and sorted in pairs, with one healthy donor and one patient per experiment, so that batch effects were minimized. The entire amount of isolated RNA was reverse transcribed using the High Capacity cDNA Reverse Transcription Kit, so the sequenced TCRB transcripts were expressed ones. Deep immunoSEQ sequencing was performed on naive, central memory and regulatory T cell samples, with an average of roughly 4 million total reads per sample. After sorted cells were lysed in RLT buffer, RNA was extracted with DNase-treated RNeasy Micro or Mini kits, with the choice depending on cell number. To prevent cross-contamination, every cell subset was processed on its own, while patient and healthy donor samples were processed together. Using the immunoSEQ multiplex PCR, TCRB sequences were amplified from cDNA into 87-bp fragments spanning the CDR3 region. Sequencing of the amplicons was done on the Illumina HiSeq platform. In the original analysis: PCR bias was computationally corrected using synthetic template baselines, reads within Hamming distance 2 were collapsed, and singletons that could not be merged were discarded. Reads were aligned against IMGT to assign V, D and J genes, CDR3 length and insertions or deletions at six rearrangement sites. Within each subset, clonotype counts were normalized to sorted cell number, after which true diversity and Gini coefficients were computed with the tcR R package. Repertoire sharing was quantified using the overlap coefficient calculated on TCRB nucleotide sequences. Out-of-frame TCRB sequences from naive cells were analyzed to stand in for the pre-selection repertoire. Entries here come from immuneACCESS through TCRdb and include only in-frame sequences with V and J called. Some clones fail to appear in such tables; in the studies checked, an unresolved V gene covers under half of the shortfall, and the cause of the remainder is unknown. V and J calls plus clone size are reproduced from that table; the DNA served to infer D and trimming. For this sample there are some 500,000 clones; approximately 10% appear just once. 0.045% to 0.05% of the sample belongs to the ten largest clones.

The chain links TRBV6-5 with TRBJ2-5, with 10 bases matching TRBD1. Material: naive CD4+ T cells from blood. The sample's cell subset or site label, decoded: true naive CD4+ T cells. The source is a woman aged 18-29 years in good health. The CDR3 protein sequence reads: CASSRDRGRLETQYF. The bases are TGTGCCAGCAGCCGGGACAGGGGACGTCTGGAGACCCAGTACTTC.